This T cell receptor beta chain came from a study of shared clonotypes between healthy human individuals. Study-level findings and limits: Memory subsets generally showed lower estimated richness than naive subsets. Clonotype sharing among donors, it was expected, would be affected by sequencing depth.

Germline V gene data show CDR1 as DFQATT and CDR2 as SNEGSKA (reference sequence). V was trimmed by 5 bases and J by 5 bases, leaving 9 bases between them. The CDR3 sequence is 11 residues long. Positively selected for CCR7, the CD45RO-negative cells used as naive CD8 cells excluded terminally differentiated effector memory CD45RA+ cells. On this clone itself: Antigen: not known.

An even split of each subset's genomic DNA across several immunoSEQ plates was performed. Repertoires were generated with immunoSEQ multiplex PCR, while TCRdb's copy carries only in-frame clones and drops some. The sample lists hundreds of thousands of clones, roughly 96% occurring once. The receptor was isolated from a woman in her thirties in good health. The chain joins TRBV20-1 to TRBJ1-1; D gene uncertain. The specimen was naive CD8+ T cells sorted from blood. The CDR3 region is CSAQRGTEAFF. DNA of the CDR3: TGCAGTGCTCAGAGAGGGACTGAAGCTTTCTTT.